The 7 T cell receptor beta chains given below trace back to one sample, sequenced in a study of shared clonotypes between healthy human individuals. Sequenced by immunoSEQ multiplex PCR; TCRdb stores in-frame clones only, minus some. Of about a million clones listed, more than 60% are singletons. The sample was memory CD4+ T cells sorted from blood. Subset here: CD45RA-negative fraction. These receptors all stem from a man younger than 35 in good health.

The chain recombines TRBV7-8 with TRBJ1-6; D is unclear. The CDR3 has 15 residues. In germline, CDR1 is SGHVS, CDR2 FQNEAQ. Trimming pared 7 bases from V and 8 bases from J, leaving 18 bases between. The CDR3 is CASTPSFGFYSPLHF. In DNA, the CDR3 is TGTGCCAGCACCCCCTCGTTTGGGTTCTATTCACCCCTCCACTTT. Based on the CDR3 plus reference TRBV7-8 and TRBJ1-6, the full variable domain is GAGVSQSPRYKVAKRGQDVALRCDPISGHVSLFWYQQALGQGPEFLTYFQNEAQLDKSGLPSDRFFAERPEGSVSTLKIQRTQQEDSAVYLCASTPSFGFYSPLHFGNGTRLTVT.

The chain has TRBV28 and TRBJ2-7; 9 bases line up with TRBD1. There are 15 residues in the CDR3. The junction had 7 bases not matched to a gene; V was cut back by 6 bases and J by 1 base. Germline CDR1 and CDR2: MDHEN and SYDVKM. This CDR3 reads CASRKPGQGSYEQYF. The DNA for the CDR3 is TGTGCCAGCAGGAAACCGGGACAGGGTTCCTACGAGCAGTACTTC. The variable domain in full, completed from reference TRBV28 and TRBJ2-7, reads DVKVTQSSRYLVKRTGEKVFLECVQDMDHENMFWYRQDPGLGLRLIYFSYDVKMKEKGDIPEGYSVSREKKERFSLILESASTNQTSMYLCASRKPGQGSYEQYFGPGTRLTVT.

The table lists this clone with a few counts. The chain has TRBV10-3 and TRBJ2-1; 7 bases line up with TRBD2. Germline V lookup: CDR1 ENHRY, CDR2 SYGVKD. V lost 7 bases to trimming and J lost 0 bases; unmatched junction nucleotides: 6. The CDR3 spans 15 residues. Here the CDR3 reads CAITDGGSSYNEQFF. CDR3 nucleotide sequence: TGTGCCATCACTGACGGGGGGAGCTCCTACAATGAGCAGTTCTTC.

The chain couples TRBV7-8 to TRBJ2-2; D remains ambiguous. Germline CDR1 SGHVS, CDR2 FQNEAQ. The V end lost 2 bases, the J end lost 1 base, and 5 bases lay between the germline ends. CDR3 length: 14 residues. The CDR3: CASSLNWNTGELFF. Written as DNA, the CDR3 is TGTGCCAGCAGCTTAAATTGGAACACCGGGGAGCTGTTTTTT.

V and J are TRBV4-2 and TRBJ1-2, with 7 positions matching TRBD1. The germline V gene has CDR1 LGHNA and CDR2 YNFKEQ. V was clipped by 5 bases and J by 2 bases; unmatched bases: 2. This CDR3 is 13 amino acids long. Here the CDR3 DNA reads TGTGCCAGCAGCGCACAGGGGAACTATGGCTACACCTTC. This codes for CASSAQGNYGYTF.

The J gene is TRBJ2-3, the V gene TRBV18; 11 bases are shared with TRBD2. J lost 3 bases, V lost 6 bases, and 8 bases had no gene match. This CDR3 spans 16 amino acids. Looked up from germline, CDR1 is KGHSH and CDR2 is LQKENI. CDR3 sequence: CASSERLAGLTDTQYF. CDR3 DNA: TGTGCCAGCTCCGAGAGACTAGCGGGATTGACAGATACGCAGTATTTT.

V usage is TRBV5-6 and J usage is TRBJ2-2, with TRBD1 matching over 9 bases. The CDR3 contains 15 residues. CDR1 SGHDT and CDR2 YYEEEE come from the germline V gene. Trimming at V came to 4 bases and at J to 4 bases, leaving 5 bases not matched to a gene. Here the CDR3 DNA reads TGTGCCAGCAGCCCCCGGACAGGGGCCACCGGGGAGCTGTTTTTT. This encodes CASSPRTGATGELFF.